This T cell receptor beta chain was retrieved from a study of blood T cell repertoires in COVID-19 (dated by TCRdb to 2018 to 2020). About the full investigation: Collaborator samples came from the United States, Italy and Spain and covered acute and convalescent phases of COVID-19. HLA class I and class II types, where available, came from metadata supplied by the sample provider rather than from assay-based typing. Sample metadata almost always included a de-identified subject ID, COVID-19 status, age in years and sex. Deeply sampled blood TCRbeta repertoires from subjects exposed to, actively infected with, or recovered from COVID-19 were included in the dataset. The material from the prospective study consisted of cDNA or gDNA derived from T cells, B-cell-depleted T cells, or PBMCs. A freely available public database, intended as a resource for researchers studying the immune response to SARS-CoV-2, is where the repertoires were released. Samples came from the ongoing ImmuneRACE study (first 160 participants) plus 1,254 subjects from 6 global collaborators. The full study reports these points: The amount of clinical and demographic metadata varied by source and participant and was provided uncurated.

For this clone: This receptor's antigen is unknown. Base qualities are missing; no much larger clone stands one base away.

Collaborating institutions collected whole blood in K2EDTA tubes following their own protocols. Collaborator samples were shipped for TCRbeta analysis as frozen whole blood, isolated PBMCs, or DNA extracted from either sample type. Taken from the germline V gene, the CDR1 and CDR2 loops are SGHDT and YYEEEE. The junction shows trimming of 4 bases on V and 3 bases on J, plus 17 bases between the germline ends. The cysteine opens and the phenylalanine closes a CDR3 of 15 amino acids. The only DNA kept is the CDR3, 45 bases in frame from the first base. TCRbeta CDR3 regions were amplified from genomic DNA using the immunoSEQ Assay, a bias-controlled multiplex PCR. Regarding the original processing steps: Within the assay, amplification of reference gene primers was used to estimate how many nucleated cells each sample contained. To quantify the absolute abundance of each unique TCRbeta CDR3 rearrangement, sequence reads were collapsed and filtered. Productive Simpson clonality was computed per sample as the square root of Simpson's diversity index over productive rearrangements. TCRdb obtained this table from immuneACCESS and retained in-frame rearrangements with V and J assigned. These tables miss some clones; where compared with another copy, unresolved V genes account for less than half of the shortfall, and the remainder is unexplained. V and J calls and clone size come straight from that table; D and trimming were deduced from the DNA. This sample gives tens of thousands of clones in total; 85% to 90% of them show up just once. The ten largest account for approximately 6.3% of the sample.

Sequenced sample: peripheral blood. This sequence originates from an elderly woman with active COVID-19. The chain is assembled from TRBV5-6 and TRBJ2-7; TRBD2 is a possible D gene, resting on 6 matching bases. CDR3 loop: CASSHLGAGHYEQYF. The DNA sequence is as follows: TGTGCCAGCAGCCATCTCGGGGCGGGGCACTACGAGCAGTACTTC.